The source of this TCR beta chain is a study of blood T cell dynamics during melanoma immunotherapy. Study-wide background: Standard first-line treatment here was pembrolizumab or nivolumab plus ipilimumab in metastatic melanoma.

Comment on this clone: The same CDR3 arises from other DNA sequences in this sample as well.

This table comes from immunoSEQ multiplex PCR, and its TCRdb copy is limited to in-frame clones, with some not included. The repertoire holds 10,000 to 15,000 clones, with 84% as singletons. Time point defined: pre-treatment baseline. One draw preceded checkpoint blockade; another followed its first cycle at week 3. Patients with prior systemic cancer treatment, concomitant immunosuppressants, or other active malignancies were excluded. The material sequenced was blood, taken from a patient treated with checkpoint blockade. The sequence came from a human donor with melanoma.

Here the CDR3 DNA reads TGTGCCAGCAGTGAAAGAACAGGCAGCTATGGCTACACCTTC. This codes for CASSERTGSYGYTF. The chain links TRBV2 to TRBJ1-2; tentative D call: TRBD1 (5 bases). With 2 bases removed from V and 4 bases from J, the gap between germline ends came to 11 bases. There are 14 residues in the CDR3. Germline lookup yields CDR1 SNHLY and CDR2 FYNNEI.